The rows below give T cell receptor beta chains drawn from one sample of a study of blood T cell repertoires in COVID-19. TCRdb's copy holds only in-frame clones and misses some; the assay was immunoSEQ multiplex PCR. The sample has about 170,000 clones; 70% to 90% are singletons. Specimen: peripheral blood. The receptors come from a man aged 40-55 years who had recovered from COVID-19. The CDR3 runs from the conserved cysteine through the conserved F or W. The D gene is left open where the match is weak. Some rows mark clone size as missing; the rest say once, few, many or name a class of expanded clone.

J gene: TRBJ2-3
D gene: NA
clone size: NA
V gene: TRBV11-3
CDR3 DNA: TGTGCCAGCAGCTACCGGAGCCAAGGAGATACGCAGTATTTT
CDR3 protein: CASSYRSQGDTQYF

J gene: TRBJ2-5
D gene: NA
clone size: once
V gene: TRBV9
CDR3 DNA: TGTGCCAGCACGACAGAGCAAGAGACCCAGTACTTC
CDR3 protein: CASTTEQETQYF

J gene: TRBJ2-3
D gene: NA
clone size: NA
V gene: TRBV4-1
CDR3 DNA: TGCGCCAGCAGGAACCCTAAAGATACGCAGTATTTT
CDR3 protein: CASRNPKDTQYF

J gene: TRBJ1-1
D gene: TRBD1
clone size: NA
V gene: TRBV6-5
CDR3 DNA: TGTGCCAGCAGATTTGATAGACAGGGTCTGACTGAAGCTTTCTTT
CDR3 protein: CASRFDRQGLTEAFF

J gene: TRBJ2-7
D gene: NA
clone size: once
V gene: TRBV6-5
CDR3 DNA: TGTGCCAGCAGTTACAGGAGACTTAACTACGAGCAGTACTTC
CDR3 protein: CASSYRRLNYEQYF

J gene: TRBJ2-7
D gene: NA
clone size: NA
V gene: TRBV4-1
CDR3 DNA: TGCGCCAGCACCCGATTTCCGACAGGCCCCTACGAGCAGTACTTC
CDR3 protein: CASTRFPTGPYEQYF

J gene: TRBJ2-1
D gene: NA
clone size: NA
V gene: TRBV15
CDR3 DNA: TGTGCCACCAGCAGAGAGAACGGTTACAATGAGCAGTTCTTC
CDR3 protein: CATSRENGYNEQFF

J gene: TRBJ2-2
D gene: TRBD2
clone size: NA
V gene: TRBV11-3
CDR3 DNA: TGTGCCAGCAGCTTGGGCGGGAGTGGCACCGGGGAGCTGTTTTTT
CDR3 protein: CASSLGGSGTGELFF

J gene: TRBJ1-2
D gene: NA
clone size: NA
V gene: TRBV3-1/TRBV3-2
CDR3 DNA: TGTGCCAGCAGCCAAGCCCATCCTCGGTATGGCTACACCTTC
CDR3 protein: CASSQAHPRYGYTF

J gene: TRBJ2-5
D gene: TRBD1
clone size: NA
V gene: TRBV6-2/TRBV6-3
CDR3 DNA: TGTGCCAGCAGTCAGACAGGGGTGGAAGAGACCCAGTACTTC
CDR3 protein: CASSQTGVEETQYF

J gene: TRBJ2-3
D gene: TRBD2
clone size: NA
V gene: TRBV5-4
CDR3 DNA: TGTGCCAGCAGCTTGAGGGTAGCGGGGGGGCAAGATACGCAGTATTTT
CDR3 protein: CASSLRVAGGQDTQYF

J gene: TRBJ1-1
D gene: NA
clone size: NA
V gene: TRBV19
CDR3 DNA: TGTGCCAGTAGTATAGGCAGGAACACTGAAGCTTTCTTT
CDR3 protein: CASSIGRNTEAFF

J gene: TRBJ2-7
D gene: NA
clone size: NA
V gene: TRBV7-9
CDR3 DNA: TGTGCCAGCAGCTATCAAGGTTCGGGCTACGAGCAGTACTTC
CDR3 protein: CASSYQGSGYEQYF

J gene: TRBJ1-1
D gene: NA
clone size: NA
V gene: TRBV5-6
CDR3 DNA: TGTGCCAGCAGCTTTTTCCGGGACCGGGGGACTGAAGCTTTCTTT
CDR3 protein: CASSFFRDRGTEAFF

J gene: TRBJ2-2
D gene: NA
clone size: NA
V gene: TRBV6-5
CDR3 DNA: TGTGCCGTACGGGCCGGGAGATTGAGCACCGGGGAGCTGTTTTTT
CDR3 protein: CAVRAGRLSTGELFF

J gene: TRBJ1-1
D gene: NA
clone size: NA
V gene: TRBV9
CDR3 DNA: TGTGCCAGCAGCGTAGATGCAGGGGTGAACACTGAAGCTTTCTTT
CDR3 protein: CASSVDAGVNTEAFF

J gene: TRBJ2-1
D gene: TRBD2
clone size: NA
V gene: TRBV18
CDR3 DNA: TGTGCCAGCTCACCAGGGGTAAGGACTAGCGGCAGCTCCTACAATGAGCAGTTCTTC
CDR3 protein: CASSPGVRTSGSSYNEQFF

J gene: TRBJ1-6
D gene: NA
clone size: NA
V gene: TRBV27
CDR3 DNA: TGTGCCAGCAGCACCGGGACAAACACAACCCCCCTCCACTTT
CDR3 protein: CASSTGTNTTPLHF

J gene: TRBJ2-2
D gene: TRBD2
clone size: NA
V gene: TRBV28
CDR3 DNA: TGTGCCAGCCTGGGGGGTAGCGGGACTCGTACCGGGGAGCTGTTTTTT
CDR3 protein: CASLGGSGTRTGELFF